The 14 T cell receptor beta chains listed next were all sequenced from one sample in a study of CD8+CD57+ T cells in acquired aplastic anemia. Patients sequenced had flow cytometry evidence of CD8+CD57+ cell expansion. Profiling of TCR beta VDJ combinations and CDR3 sequences used genomic DNA as template. Using its own MiXCR run on the reads, TCRdb lists one record per CDR3 protein. The sample consists of 150,000 to 200,000 distinct CDR3 sequences, roughly half of them appearing once. Source material: sorted CD4+, CD8+, or CD8+CD57+ T cells (not recorded which) from PBMCs. These receptor sequences come from a human donor with aplastic anemia.

This clonotype was counted only a few times. The genes are TRBV19 and TRBJ1-2; the D gene is possibly TRBD1 (6 bases). The V gene lost 2 bases and the J gene lost 6 bases, with 13 bases spanning the gap. Germline V gene data show CDR1 as LNHDA and CDR2 as SQIVND (reference sequence). This CDR3 region has 14 residues. The chain's CDR3 is CASSIRGAGDGYTF. In DNA form, the CDR3 reads TGTGCCAGTAGTATAAGAGGGGCAGGGGATGGCTACACCTTC.

This clonotype was found many times. The rearrangement uses TRBV28 and TRBJ1-6; tentatively, D is TRBD1 (6 bases). The CDR3 sequence is 15 residues long. The germline V and J ends were trimmed by 5 bases and 7 bases, with 15 bases remaining between them. The germline gives CDR1 MDHEN, CDR2 SYDVKM. The CDR3 reads CASSRAQGPNSPLHF. As DNA, the CDR3 is TGTGCCAGCAGTCGCGCTCAGGGGCCCAATTCACCCCTCCACTTT.

This clonotype was seen only a few times. V is TRBV2 and J is TRBJ2-7; 11 bases are a match to TRBD2. Germline CDR1 SNHLY, CDR2 FYNNEI. V trimming: 6 bases; J trimming: 7 bases; junction bases outside the gene matches: 2. There are 12 residues in the CDR3. The CDR3 region is CASSPSGREQYF. The DNA of the CDR3 is TGTGCCAGCAGCCCTAGCGGGAGGGAGCAGTACTTC.

The chain employs TRBV15 and TRBJ1-6; D is possibly TRBD1 (5 bases). The CDR3 extends over 15 amino acids. The germline V and J ends were trimmed by 4 bases and 5 bases, with 12 bases remaining between them. The germline V gene encodes CDR1 LNHNV and CDR2 YYDKDF (reference sequence). The CDR3 region is CATSIQVGHNSPLHF. CDR3 DNA sequence: TGTGCCACCAGCATACAGGTGGGCCATAATTCACCCCTCCACTTT. Looking up the rest from reference TRBV15 and TRBJ1-6 gives the full variable domain: DAMVIQNPRYQVTQFGKPVTLSCSQTLNHNVMYWYQQKSSQAPKLLFHYYDKDFNNEADTPDNFQSRRPNTSFCFLDIRSPGLGDTAMYLCATSIQVGHNSPLHFGNGTRLTVT.

About this clonotype: This is likely a read error, given that the CDR3 carries no conserved phenylalanine or tryptophan at its end. The CDR3 nucleotides read TGTGCCAGCAGCGTAGGATATGGGACGAAGGGCAAGGATTCACCCCTCCACCTT. Translated: CASSVGYGTKGKDSPLHL. This rearrangement joins TRBV9 to TRBJ1-6; perhaps TRBD1 as D (5 bases). This CDR3 spans 18 amino acids. The V end was cut by 0 bases, the J end by 8 bases, with 21 bases between. Germline values: CDR1 SGDLS, CDR2 YYNGEE.

The gene calls are TRBV9 and TRBJ2-2, with 9 bases lining up with TRBD2. This CDR3 contains 14 residues. Germline loops: CDR1 SGDLS, CDR2 YYNGEE. V was clipped by 5 bases and J by 7 bases; unmatched bases: 6. CDR3 loop: CASSPLAGLGELFF. As DNA, the CDR3 is TGTGCCAGCAGTCCACTAGCGGGTCTCGGGGAGCTGTTTTTT.

CDR3 sequence (DNA): TGTGCCAGCAGCCCCCCGGGGGGGGAAAGGTATGGCTACACCTTC. It translates to CASSPPGGERYGYTF. The chain employs TRBV9 and TRBJ1-2, with D maybe TRBD1 (5 bases). CDR3 length equals 15 residues. Germline V lookup: CDR1 SGDLS, CDR2 YYNGEE. Between the trimmed V and J ends, which lost 4 bases and 5 bases, there was a span of 18 bases.

The chain employs TRBV5-1 and TRBJ2-6; D possibly matches TRBD1 or TRBD2 (5 bases each). Trimming shortened V by 0 bases and J by 0 bases, and 13 bases separated the two germline ends. This CDR3 has 18 amino acids. Germline V gene lookup returns CDR1 SGHRS and CDR2 YFSETQ. The CDR3 is CASSLARDASSGANVLTF. The CDR3 nucleotides are TGCGCCAGCAGCTTGGCCCGGGACGCAAGCTCTGGGGCCAACGTCCTGACTTTC.

V usage is TRBV7-8 and J usage is TRBJ1-2; maybe TRBD1 (6 bases). V lost 4 bases, J lost 5 bases, and 11 bases lay in between. The CDR3 covers 13 residues. From germline, CDR1 is SGHVS and CDR2 FQNEAQ. The CDR3 region has the DNA TGTGCCAGCAGCTCACGGACAGCTTATGGCTACACCTTC. Translating gives CASSSRTAYGYTF.

In its sample, this clonotype was seen once. Given a much more abundant clone one base away, this may be a read error. V is TRBV10-3 and J is TRBJ1-2; 7 bases match TRBD1. The CDR3 runs 16 residues. Germline V gives CDR1 ENHRY, CDR2 SYGVKD. CDR3 sequence reads: CASSDSEEQGQKGYTF. The CDR3 DNA reads TGTGCCAGCAGTGACTCAGAGGAACAGGGGCAAAAAGGCTACACCTTC.

The chain combines TRBV4-1 with TRBJ1-5, with TRBD1 identical over 9 bases. Germline CDR1 is MGHRA and CDR2 is YSYEKL. This CDR3 is 17 amino acids long. V dropped 1 base and J dropped 5; count of bases not matched to a gene: 9. The CDR3 protein is CASSQGLRDRVYQPQHF. Here the CDR3 DNA reads TGCGCCAGCAGCCAAGGTCTCAGGGACAGGGTATATCAGCCCCAGCATTTT.

The V and J genes are TRBV2 and TRBJ1-3; D call uncertain. The CDR3 spans 15 residues. The germline V gene has CDR1 SNHLY and CDR2 FYNNEI. The V and J ends lost 2 bases and 0 bases respectively, with 8 bases between them. The CDR3 loop is CASSEHGFSGNTIYF. Written as DNA, the CDR3 is TGTGCCAGCAGTGAACACGGATTCTCTGGAAACACCATATATTTT.

CDR3 coding DNA: TGTGCCAGTAGTAGTCGGCGACAGGACCTTAGCTATGGCTACACCTTC. Protein product: CASSSRRQDLSYGYTF. This chain connects TRBV19 to TRBJ1-2, with TRBD1 as a possible D gene (6 bases). The CDR3 sequence is 16 residues long. V lost 4 bases to trimming and J lost 4 bases, with 19 bases between them. Germline V gene lookup returns CDR1 LNHDA and CDR2 SQIVND (reference sequence).

The gene calls are TRBV19 and TRBJ1-4; D gene ambiguous. Germline V gives CDR1 LNHDA, CDR2 SQIVND (reference sequence). The CDR3 loop spans 12 amino acids. Trimming stripped 2 bases from V and 10 bases from J, with 8 bases between. Written as DNA, the CDR3 is TGTGCCAGTAGTATACGGACGGGAAAACTGTTTTTT. This codes for CASSIRTGKLFF. Drawing the rest from reference TRBV19 and TRBJ1-4, the complete variable domain is DGGITQSPKYLFRKEGQNVTLSCEQNLNHDAMYWYRQDPGQGLRLIYYSQIVNDFQKGDIAEGYSVSREKKESFPLTVTSAQKNPTAFYLCASSIRTGKLFFGSGTQLSVL.